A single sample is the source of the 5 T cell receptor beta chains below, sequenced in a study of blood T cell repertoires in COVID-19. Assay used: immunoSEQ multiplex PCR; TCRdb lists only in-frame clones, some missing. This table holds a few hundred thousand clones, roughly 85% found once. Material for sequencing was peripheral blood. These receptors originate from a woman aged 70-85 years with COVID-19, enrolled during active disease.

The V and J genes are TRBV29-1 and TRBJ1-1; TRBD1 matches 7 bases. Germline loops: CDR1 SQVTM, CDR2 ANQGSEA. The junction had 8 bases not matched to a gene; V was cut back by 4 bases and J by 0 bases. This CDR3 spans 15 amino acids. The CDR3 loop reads CSVARGYNMNTEAFF. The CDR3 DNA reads TGCAGCGTTGCCAGGGGGTATAATATGAACACTGAAGCTTTCTTT.

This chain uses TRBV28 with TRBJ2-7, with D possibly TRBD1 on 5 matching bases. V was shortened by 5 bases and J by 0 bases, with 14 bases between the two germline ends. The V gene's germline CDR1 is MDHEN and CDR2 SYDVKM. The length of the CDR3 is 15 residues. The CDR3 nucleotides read TGTGCCAGCAGTCCCTCGACAGTCCTCTCCTACGAGCAGTACTTC. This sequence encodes CASSPSTVLSYEQYF.

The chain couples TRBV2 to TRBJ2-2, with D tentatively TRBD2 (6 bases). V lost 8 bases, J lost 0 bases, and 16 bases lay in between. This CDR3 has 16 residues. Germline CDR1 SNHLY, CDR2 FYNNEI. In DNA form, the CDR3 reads TGTGCCAGCCGCTCCCGGGACTGGACGAACACCGGGGAGCTGTTTTTT. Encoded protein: CASRSRDWTNTGELFF.

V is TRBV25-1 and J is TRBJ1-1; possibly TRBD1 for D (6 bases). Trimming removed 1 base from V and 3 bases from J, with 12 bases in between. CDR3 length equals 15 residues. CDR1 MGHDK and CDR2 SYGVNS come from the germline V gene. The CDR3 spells CASSEWRQAHTEAFF. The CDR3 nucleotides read TGTGCCAGCAGTGAATGGCGACAGGCCCACACTGAAGCTTTCTTT.

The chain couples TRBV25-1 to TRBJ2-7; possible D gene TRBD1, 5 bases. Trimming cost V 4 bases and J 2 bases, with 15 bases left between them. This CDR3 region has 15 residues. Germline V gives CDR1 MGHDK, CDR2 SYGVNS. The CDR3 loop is CASSAGASPPYEQYF. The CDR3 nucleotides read TGTGCCAGCAGTGCTGGGGCCTCCCCCCCCTACGAGCAGTACTTC.